Listed below are T cell receptor beta chains from one sample, sequenced in a study of patients and donors after allogeneic stem cell transplantation. TCRdb recomputed calls from the RT-PCR reads with MiXCR, one row per CDR3 protein. This table has about 410,000 distinct CDR3 sequences, under 20% appearing once. Sequenced input: blood, either unsorted or a sorted T cell fraction (not recorded which). The receptors were sampled from a human donor who was either an allogeneic HSCT recipient or a stem cell or donor lymphocyte infusion donor (not recorded which). It is not recorded whose cells these are; they may come from a transplant donor. CDR3s include the opening cysteine and the closing phenylalanine or tryptophan. Each record gives: CDR3 length, J gene, V gene, D gene, CDR3 protein. A D gene is named only where the DNA matches it firmly.

>14|TRBJ2-7|TRBV3-1|NA
CASSQATVSYEQYF
>12|TRBJ2-1|TRBV5-1|NA
CASSQQGNEQFF
>12|TRBJ1-1|TRBV6-6|NA
CATGTWNTEAFF
>14|TRBJ1-2|TRBV6-2/TRBV6-3|NA
CASSYDQGSYGYTF
>11|TRBJ1-2|TRBV19|NA
CASWDGYGYTF
>14|TRBJ2-3|TRBV20-1|NA
CSARGGSLTDTQYF
>14|TRBJ1-1|TRBV29-1|TRBD1
CSVEAGGLNTEAFF
>15|TRBJ1-3|TRBV20-1|NA
CSARGPIISGNTIYF
>15|TRBJ1-5|TRBV5-1|NA
CASSPEGRDSQPQHF
>13|TRBJ2-7|TRBV30|NA
CAWSLGGSYEQYF
>15|TRBJ1-1|TRBV18|NA
CASSRKATVNTEAFF
>17|TRBJ1-2|TRBV20-1|TRBD1
CSARKLKRGQGLFGYTF
>13|TRBJ1-2|TRBV29-1|NA
CSVDDGTIYGYTF
>16|TRBJ2-1|TRBV5-1|TRBD1
CASSLRDRGPYNEQFF
>17|TRBJ2-1|TRBV7-3|NA
CASSSPKLGGPRNEQFF
>14|TRBJ2-2|TRBV6-2/TRBV6-3|NA
CASSYEDSTGELFF
>16|TRBJ2-7|TRBV4-2|TRBD2
CASSHWGLAGDHEQYF
>15|TRBJ1-1|TRBV25-1|NA
CASSDARDPNTEAFF
>15|TRBJ2-3|TRBV20-1|TRBD2
CSARSGGATADTQYF
>12|TRBJ2-7|TRBV2|TRBD2
CATGLAGYEQYF
>16|TRBJ2-3|TRBV4-1|TRBD2
CASRETGTRQADTQYF
>14|TRBJ1-1|TRBV5-5|NA
CASSLEWGNTEAFF
>15|TRBJ2-7|TRBV5-1|TRBD2
CASSLRLAGEGEQYF
>13|TRBJ2-1|TRBV24-1|NA
CATSGGRSNEQFF
>16|TRBJ2-1|TRBV15|NA
CATSDPGTMRYNEQFF
>12|TRBJ2-7|TRBV6-5|NA
CASRDGWNEQYF
>14|TRBJ2-2|TRBV7-6|NA
CASSPRNHTGELFF
>14|TRBJ2-3|TRBV18|NA
CASSPPTSTDTQYF
>14|TRBJ1-6|TRBV20-1|NA
CSASVGGLGSPLHF
>12|TRBJ2-7|TRBV2|NA
CASLTPRYEQYF
>14|TRBJ2-5|TRBV12-3/TRBV12-4|NA
CASSLGNGRETQYF
>14|TRBJ2-7|TRBV12-3/TRBV12-4|TRBD1
CASSFQGEFYEQYF
>16|TRBJ2-6|TRBV14|NA
CASSRQRPGGANVLTF
>12|TRBJ2-7|TRBV28|NA
CASAALPSEQYF
>13|TRBJ1-2|TRBV18|NA
CASSPLQGAGYTF
>13|TRBJ1-2|TRBV12-3/TRBV12-4|NA
CASSLAGFYGYTF
>16|TRBJ1-2|TRBV28|NA
CASSTRRLLANYGYTF
>15|TRBJ1-4|TRBV7-9|NA
CASSLPTVGNEKLFF
>15|TRBJ2-1|TRBV7-3|NA
CASSFRRGAVNEQFF
>16|TRBJ2-2|TRBV6-1|TRBD2
CASSHPSGGRTGELFF